This TCR beta chain was found in a study of molecular identifiers for immune sequencing clone quantification. Study-level background: Four of five splits of RNA from around 18,000 or 91,000 naive CD8 cells were sequenced in replicates. General observations from the study: Clones above 20 RNA copies contained over 99% of effector molecules but under 1% of naive ones.

TCRdb processed the PCR reads anew with MiXCR; each CDR3 protein has one entry. Here the sample spans roughly 320,000 distinct CDR3 sequences, 24% being singletons. The length of the CDR3 is 16 residues. V was cut by 1 base and J by 9 bases, with 19 bases left in between. Per germline, CDR1 LNHDA and CDR2 SQIVND (reference sequence). Sequencing libraries of naive CD8 cells derived from about 20,000 to 1,000,000 sorted cells with 10%, 30% or 50% RNA. In the sort, naive CD8 T cells were defined as CD8+CD4-CCR7+CD45RA+. A remark on this clonotype: Its antigen is not known.

The sequencing sample was made of naive CD8+ T cells from blood, with Jurkat cell RNA spiked in. Documented subset: FACS-sorted CD8+CD4-CCR7+CD45RA+ naive T cells. The chain couples TRBV19 to TRBJ2-1; TRBD2 is a possible D gene (7 bases). The sequence derives from a human donor in good health. Some libraries in this study had Jurkat cell RNA spiked in. The CDR3 sequence is CASSIGGGLAGGEQFF. CDR3 bases: TGTGCCAGTAGTATAGGGGGGGGCCTCGCCGGGGGTGAGCAGTTCTTC.